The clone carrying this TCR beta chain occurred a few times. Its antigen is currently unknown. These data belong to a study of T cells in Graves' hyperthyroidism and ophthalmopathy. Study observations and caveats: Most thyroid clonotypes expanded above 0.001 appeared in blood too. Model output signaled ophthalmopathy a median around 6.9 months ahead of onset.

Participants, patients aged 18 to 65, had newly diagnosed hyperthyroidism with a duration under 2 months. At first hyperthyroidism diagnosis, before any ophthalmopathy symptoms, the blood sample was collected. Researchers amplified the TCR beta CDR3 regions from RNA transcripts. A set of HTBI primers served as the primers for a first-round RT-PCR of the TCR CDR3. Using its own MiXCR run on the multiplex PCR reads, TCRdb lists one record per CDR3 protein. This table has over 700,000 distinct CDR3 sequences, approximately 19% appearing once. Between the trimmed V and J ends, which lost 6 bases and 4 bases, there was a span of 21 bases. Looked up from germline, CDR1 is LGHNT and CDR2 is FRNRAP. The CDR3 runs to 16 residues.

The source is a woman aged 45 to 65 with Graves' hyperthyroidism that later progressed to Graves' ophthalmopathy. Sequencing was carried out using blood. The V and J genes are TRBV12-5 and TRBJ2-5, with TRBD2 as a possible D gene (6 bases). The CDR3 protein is CASGSRAREGSETQYF. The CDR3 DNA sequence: TGTGCTAGTGGGTCCAGGGCGCGGGAAGGGTCAGAGACCCAGTACTTC.